The text below deals with one TCR beta chain. The repertoire was sequenced with immunoSEQ multiplex PCR; TCRdb's copy has only in-frame clones and lacks some. This sample yields 100,000 or so clones, of which 90% are seen a single time; 1.3% belongs to the top ten. Germline CDR1 and CDR2: SGHRS and YFSETQ. This CDR3 has 16 residues. Trimming took 6 bases from V and 5 from J; bases not matched to a gene: 14. The sample comes from a study of T cell responses to AZD1222 COVID-19 vaccine. The sequencing used peripheral blood, collected on day 0 of AZD1222 vaccination. The clonotype comes from an adult in good health. The chain combines TRBV5-1 with TRBJ2-1; 7 bases line up with TRBD2. Written as DNA, the CDR3 is TGCGCCAGCAATCGAGATTCGGGAGGCGTTGACAATGAGCAGTTCTTC. Its translation: CASNRDSGGVDNEQFF.